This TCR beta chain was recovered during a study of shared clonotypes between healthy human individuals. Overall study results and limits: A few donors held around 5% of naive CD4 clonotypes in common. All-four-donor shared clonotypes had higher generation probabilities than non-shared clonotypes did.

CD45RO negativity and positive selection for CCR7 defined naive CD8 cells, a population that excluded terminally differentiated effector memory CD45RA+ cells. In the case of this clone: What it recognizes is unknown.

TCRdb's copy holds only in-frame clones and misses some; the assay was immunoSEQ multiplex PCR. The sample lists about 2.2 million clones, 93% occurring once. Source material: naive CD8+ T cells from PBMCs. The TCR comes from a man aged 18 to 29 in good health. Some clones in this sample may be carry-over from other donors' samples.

This CDR3 is CASSYLAESSYEQYF. DNA for the CDR3: TGTGCCAGCAGTTACCTAGCGGAGAGCTCCTACGAGCAGTACTTC. The chain carries TRBV6-5 and TRBJ2-7; 7 positions match TRBD2. The junction had 4 bases not matched to a gene; V was cut back by 2 bases and J by 0 bases. This CDR3 has 15 amino acids. The V gene's germline CDR1 is MNHEY and CDR2 SVGAGI.